This T cell receptor (beta chain) is drawn from a study of blood T cell repertoires in COVID-19. Study in general: Sources were T cells, B-cell-depleted T cells, or PBMCs; the material itself was cDNA or gDNA.

Germline CDR1 and CDR2: ENHRY and SYGVKD. After removal of 10 bases from V and 5 bases from J, the junction contained 3 bases not matched to a gene. This CDR3 has 13 amino acids. In the source study's methods: Reference gene primer amplification yielded estimated nucleated cell counts. The method was immunoSEQ multiplex PCR; TCRdb's version includes in-frame clones alone and lacks a portion of them. V, J and clone size derive from that table, while D and trimming were established from the DNA sequence. In the table there are tens of thousands of clones, just over 85% of which are singletons. The V call is TRBV10-3, the J call TRBJ2-1; 12 nucleotides match TRBD2. The TCR sequence derives from a woman older than 75 with active or convalescent COVID-19. Material: peripheral blood. CDR3 bases: TGTGCCACCCGACTAGCGGGAGACAATGAGCAGTTCTTC. Translated: CATRLAGDNEQFF.